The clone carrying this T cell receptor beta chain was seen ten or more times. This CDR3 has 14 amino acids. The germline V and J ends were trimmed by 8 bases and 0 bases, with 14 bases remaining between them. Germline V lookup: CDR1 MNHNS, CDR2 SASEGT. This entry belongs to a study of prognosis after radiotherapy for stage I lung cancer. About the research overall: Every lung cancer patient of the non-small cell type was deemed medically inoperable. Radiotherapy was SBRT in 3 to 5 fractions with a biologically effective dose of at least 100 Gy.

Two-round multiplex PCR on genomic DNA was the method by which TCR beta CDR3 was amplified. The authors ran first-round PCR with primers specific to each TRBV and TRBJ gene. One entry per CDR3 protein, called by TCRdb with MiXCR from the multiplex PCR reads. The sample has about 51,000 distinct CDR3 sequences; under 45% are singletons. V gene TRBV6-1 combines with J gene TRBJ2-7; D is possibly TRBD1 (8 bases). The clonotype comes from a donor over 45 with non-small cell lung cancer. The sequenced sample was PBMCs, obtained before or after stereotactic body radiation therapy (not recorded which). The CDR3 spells CASGRDRSSYEQYF. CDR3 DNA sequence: TGTGCCAGCGGGAGGGACAGGAGCTCCTACGAGCAGTACTTC.